This TCR beta chain derives from a study of T cell responses to AZD1222 COVID-19 vaccine. Study results and limitations: Mostly white British, mostly female donors; authors suggested clonal diversity may be underestimated. Repertoires were collected only later (after the peak T cell response had occurred).

For this clone: What it binds is not known.

Trimming removed 0 bases from V and 10 bases from J, with 25 bases in between. Germline V gene data show CDR1 as MNHEY and CDR2 as SMNVEV (reference sequence). The length of the CDR3 is 18 residues. The study pooled second doses at about 4 or about 12 weeks. This table comes from immunoSEQ multiplex PCR, and its TCRdb copy is limited to in-frame clones, with some not included. The data show approximately 140,000 clones, over 75% seen once. Specimen: peripheral blood, collected 28 days after the second AZD1222 dose. The receptor was isolated from an adult who received the AZD1222 COVID-19 vaccine. The chain links TRBV27 to TRBJ2-1; D is perhaps TRBD1 (6 bases). CDR3 amino acids: CASSLSLIPAQGDGEQFF. The DNA for the CDR3 is TGTGCCAGCAGTTTATCACTCATCCCGGCACAGGGAGATGGAGAGCAGTTCTTC.